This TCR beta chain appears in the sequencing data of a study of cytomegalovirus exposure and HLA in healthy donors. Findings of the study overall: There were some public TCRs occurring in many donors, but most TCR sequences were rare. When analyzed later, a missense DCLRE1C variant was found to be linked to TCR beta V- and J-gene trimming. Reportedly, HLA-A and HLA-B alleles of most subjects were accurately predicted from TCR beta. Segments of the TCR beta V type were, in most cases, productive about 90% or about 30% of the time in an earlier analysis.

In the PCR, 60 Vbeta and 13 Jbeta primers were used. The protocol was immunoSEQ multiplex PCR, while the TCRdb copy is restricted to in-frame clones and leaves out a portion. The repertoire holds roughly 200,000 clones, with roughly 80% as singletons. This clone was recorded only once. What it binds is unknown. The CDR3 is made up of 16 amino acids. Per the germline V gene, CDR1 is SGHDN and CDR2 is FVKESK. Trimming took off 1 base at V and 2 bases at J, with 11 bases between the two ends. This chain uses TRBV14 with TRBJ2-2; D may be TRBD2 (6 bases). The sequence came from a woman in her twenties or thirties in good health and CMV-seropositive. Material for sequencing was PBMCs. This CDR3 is CASSQVASVNTGELFF. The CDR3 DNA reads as TGTGCCAGCAGCCAAGTTGCTAGCGTCAACACCGGGGAGCTGTTTTTT.